Following are 31 T cell receptor beta chains from one sample sequenced in a study of CD8+ T cells in alopecia areata. RNA was extracted and reverse transcribed into cDNA as the sequencing template. Repertoires were generated with immunoSEQ multiplex PCR, while TCRdb's copy carries only in-frame clones and drops some. The data hold fewer than 150,000 clones, with roughly 69% observed a single time. The sample comprised CD4+ T cells sorted from blood. These receptors came from a human donor in good health.

Remarks on this clone: One end of the junction is discordant with germline, which a read error may explain. The chain links TRBV29-1 to TRBJ1-1; perhaps TRBD1 as D (5 bases). Per germline, CDR1 SQVTM and CDR2 ANQGSEA. The CDR3 is 10 amino acids. The CDR3 sequence: CGGGNTEAFF. The CDR3 coding sequence is TGTGGTGGGGGGAACACTGAAGCTTTCTTT.

This rearrangement joins TRBV14 to TRBJ1-2; TRBD1 aligns across 7 bases. The CDR3 runs 15 residues. V shed 3 bases and J 7 bases; nucleotides not matched to a gene: 11. CDR1 SGHDN and CDR2 FVKESK come from the germline V gene. In DNA form, the CDR3 reads TGTGCCAGCAGCCACCCCAGGGGGACACTCGGTGGCTACACCTTC. Amino acids: CASSHPRGTLGGYTF.

A few counts support this clone. The genes are TRBV14 and TRBJ2-2; 8 nucleotides align to TRBD1. This CDR3 spans 17 amino acids. The V gene's germline CDR1 is SGHDN and CDR2 FVKESK. Germline trimming cut 4 bases from V and 6 bases from J; bases unmatched to any gene: 13. CDR3 coding DNA: TGTGCCAGCAGCCCCTTATCGCCAGGGGGCGAATCCGGGGAGCTGTTTTTT. Protein product: CASSPLSPGGESGELFF.

The chain recombines TRBV10-1 with TRBJ2-3; no reliable D call. Germline V gives CDR1 WNHNN, CDR2 SYGVQD (reference sequence). The CDR3 extends over 14 amino acids. V lost 6 bases and J lost 5, with 15 bases in between. CDR3 bases: TGCGCCAGCAGGCAGGCGTCTGGCGGAGATACGCAGTATTTT. This encodes CASRQASGGDTQYF.

Concerning this clone itself: Other DNA sequences within the sample encode an identical CDR3. The chain uses TRBV5-6 and TRBJ2-3; D possibly corresponds to TRBD2 (6 bases). V lost 1 base to trimming and J lost 0 bases, with 9 bases between them. The CDR3 consists of 15 residues. Germline CDR1 reads SGHDT; CDR2 reads YYEEEE. Written as DNA, the CDR3 is TGTGCCAGCAGCTTGTGGCGGGGAAGCACAGATACGCAGTATTTT. Residues: CASSLWRGSTDTQYF.

This chain links TRBV5-1 with TRBJ1-5, with TRBD1 matching 10 bases. Germline trimming cut 4 bases from V and 4 bases from J; bases unmatched to any gene: 2. Germline CDR1 and CDR2: SGHRS and YFSETQ. This CDR3 is built from 14 residues. The CDR3 region has the DNA TGCGCCAGCAGCATGGGACAGGGGAATCAGCCCCAGCATTTT. It specifies CASSMGQGNQPQHF.

The J gene is TRBJ2-1, the V gene TRBV7-3; D possibly corresponds to TRBD1 (6 bases). Germline V gene sequence: CDR1 SGHTA, CDR2 FQGTGA. Trimming removed 5 bases at V and 8 bases at J, with 22 bases between. The CDR3 is made up of 16 amino acids. The CDR3 nucleotides are TGTGCCAGCAGCACGGGTCAGGGGTCTGGGCTCTATGAGCAGTTCTTC. Amino acids: CASSTGQGSGLYEQFF.

V is TRBV6-5 and J is TRBJ1-4, with D possibly matching TRBD1 (6 bases). The CDR3 has 15 amino acids. Deletions cut 6 bases from V and 0 bases from J, with 11 bases between. Germline CDR1 MNHEY, CDR2 SVGAGI. The CDR3 sequence: CASRRDTATNEKLFF. CDR3 in DNA: TGTGCCAGCAGACGGGACACTGCAACTAATGAAAAACTGTTTTTT.

This clone was observed a few times. Other DNA sequences in the sample encode the same CDR3. This rearrangement joins TRBV29-1 to TRBJ1-1, with D uncertain. V was trimmed by 4 bases and J by 1 base, leaving 7 bases between them. The CDR3 extends over 12 amino acids. Germline V gene data show CDR1 as SQVTM and CDR2 as ANQGSEA. CDR3 region: CSVGQSNTEAFF. In nucleotides, the CDR3 is TGCAGCGTTGGGCAGTCGAACACTGAAGCTTTCTTT.

This chain connects TRBV4-1 to TRBJ2-1, with D possibly matching TRBD2 (6 bases). The V end lost 4 bases, the J end lost 7 bases, and 26 bases lay between the germline ends. This CDR3 is 18 amino acids long. The germline V gene has CDR1 MGHRA and CDR2 YSYEKL. This CDR3 is CASSRSILPRDRENEQFF. The DNA for the CDR3 is TGCGCCAGCAGCCGTTCGATCTTACCGCGGGATCGGGAAAATGAGCAGTTCTTC.

The rearrangement uses TRBV4-1 and TRBJ2-4; TRBD1 matches 7 bases. CDR3 length: 19 amino acids. Germline lookup yields CDR1 MGHRA and CDR2 YSYEKL. The V gene end was trimmed by 1 base and the J gene end by 0 bases; junction bases not matched to a gene: 12. CDR3 DNA: TGCGCCAGCAGCCAAGGAGCTTTGTTACAGGGGATAGCCAAAAACATTCAGTACTTC. Protein product: CASSQGALLQGIAKNIQYF.

This chain uses TRBV6-1 with TRBJ2-3; 10 nucleotides match TRBD1. Looked up from germline, CDR1 is MNHNS and CDR2 is SASEGT. J gave up 4 bases and V 7 bases, and 8 bases lay outside the gene matches. The CDR3 is 15 amino acids. The CDR3 nucleotides are TGTGCCAGCATGGGTCGGGACAGGGGTTCAGATACGCAGTATTTT. It yields the protein CASMGRDRGSDTQYF.

The rearrangement uses TRBV29-1 and TRBJ2-6, with D possibly matching TRBD2 (5 bases). The V end lost 6 bases, the J end lost 1 base, and 7 bases lay between the germline ends. Germline V gene lookup returns CDR1 SQVTM and CDR2 ANQGSEA. The CDR3 loop spans 13 amino acids. The DNA of the CDR3 is TGCAGCGTCCGGACTTCTGGGGCCAACGTCCTGACTTTC. As protein: CSVRTSGANVLTF.

The chain uses TRBV9 and TRBJ1-5, with D unclear. This CDR3 is 14 amino acids long. Germline V CDR1 and CDR2: SGDLS, YYNGEE. V dropped 4 bases and J dropped 0 bases, with 8 bases sitting between them. CDR3 DNA: TGTGCCAGCAGCCCCCGGGGTAGCAATCAGCCCCAGCATTTT. Its translation: CASSPRGSNQPQHF. Complete variable domain (other parts from reference TRBV9 and TRBJ1-5): DSGVTQTPKHLITATGQRVTLRCSPRSGDLSVYWYQQSLDQGLQFLIQYYNGEERAKGNILERFSAQQFPDLHSELNLSSLELGDSALYFCASSPRGSNQPQHFGDGTRLSIL.

Comments on this clone: Compared with germline, one end of the junction differs, possibly owing to a read error. Other DNA sequences in the sample encode the same CDR3. The rearrangement joins TRBV2 to TRBJ2-5, with D unclear. CDR1 is SNHLY, CDR2 FYNNEI, per germline. This CDR3 region has 10 residues. The CDR3 spells CASSEETQYF. The DNA of the CDR3 is TGTGCCAGCAGCGAAGAGACCCAGTACTTC.

This chain links TRBV5-1 with TRBJ2-1, with D unresolved. CDR1 and CDR2 (germline): SGHRS, YFSETQ. Trimming stripped 3 bases from V and 7 bases from J, with 14 bases between. This CDR3 comprises 14 residues. This CDR3 reads CASSSGRMLNEQFF. CDR3 nucleotides: TGCGCCAGCAGCTCGGGCCGGATGCTAAATGAGCAGTTCTTC.

At least ten counts were recorded for this clone. A read error may account for a junction end that differs from germline. V and J are TRBV6-1 and TRBJ2-4; 15 bases map to TRBD2. This CDR3 comprises 18 residues. From germline, CDR1 is MNHNS and CDR2 SASEGT. The CDR3 nucleotides read TGTGCCAGCAGTCAAGCCAGTGGACTAGCGGGGGGGGCCGACATTCAGTACTTC. It yields the protein CASSQASGLAGGADIQYF.

In the case of this clone: The junction shows a germline mismatch at one end, possibly a read error. The V call is TRBV9, the J call TRBJ2-5; D could derive from TRBD1 or TRBD2 (5 bases each). Germline CDR1 SGDLS, CDR2 YYNGEE. The length of the CDR3 is 15 residues. Written as DNA, the CDR3 is TGTGCCAGCAACGTAGTGGGGACCTTTCAAGAGACCCAGTACTTC. It specifies CASNVVGTFQETQYF. Using reference TRBV9 and TRBJ2-5 for the parts outside the CDR3, the full variable domain is DSGVTQTPKHLITATGQRVTLRCSPRSGDLSVYWYQQSLDQGLQFLIQYYNGEERAKGNILERFSAQQFPDLHSELNLSSLELGDSALYFCASNVVGTFQETQYFGPGTRLLVL.

The CDR3 region has the DNA TGCGCCAGCAGTCATCACGTAGAGGGATACGAGCAGTACTTC. Protein: CASSHHVEGYEQYF. This rearrangement joins TRBV23-1 to TRBJ2-7; D possibly corresponds to TRBD2 (5 bases). TRBV23-1 is labeled an ORF, and its function is uncertain. Trimming stripped 3 bases from V and 4 bases from J, with 13 bases between. The CDR3 totals 14 residues.

The rearrangement joins TRBV9 to TRBJ2-3; TRBD1 agrees at 9 bases. Unmatched junction bases numbered 2, after V lost 0 bases and J lost 3 bases. CDR1 SGDLS and CDR2 YYNGEE come from the germline V gene. CDR3 length equals 15 residues. CDR3 bases: TGTGCCAGCAGCGTAGACAGGGGGCGAACAGATACGCAGTATTTT. Protein sequence: CASSVDRGRTDTQYF.

This chain links TRBV5-8 with TRBJ2-5; 10 bases line up with TRBD1. The germline V gene has CDR1 SGHTS and CDR2 YDEGEE. The CDR3 runs to 16 residues. Losses at the gene ends were 4 bases for V and 1 base for J; bases not matched to a gene: 7. CDR3 in amino acids: CASSPRQGASQETQYF. The CDR3, as DNA: TGTGCCAGCAGCCCTAGACAGGGGGCCTCCCAAGAGACCCAGTACTTC.

This clone was seen only a few times. V and J are TRBV6-6 and TRBJ1-5; D ambiguous. CDR3 size: 12 residues. CDR1 and CDR2 (germline): MNHNY, SVGAGI (reference sequence). V dropped 7 bases and J dropped 3 bases, with 7 bases sitting between them. The CDR3 region has the DNA TGTGCCAGCACACACCCCAATCAGCCCCAGCATTTT. Protein: CASTHPNQPQHF.

V gene TRBV2 combines with J gene TRBJ2-7; TRBD1 agrees at 9 bases. Germline CDR1 SNHLY, CDR2 FYNNEI. The J segment lost 6 bases and the V segment lost 8 bases, leaving 14 bases of the junction unmatched. The CDR3 spans 15 residues. The CDR3 reads CASARTGTGFPEQYF. DNA of the CDR3: TGTGCCAGCGCACGAACCGGGACAGGGTTTCCCGAGCAGTACTTC.

This clone is a singleton in its sample. This chain links TRBV30 with TRBJ2-1; D perhaps matches TRBD2 (6 bases). Trimming left V 2 bases short and J 7 bases short, with 12 bases between. In germline, CDR1 is GTSNPN, CDR2 SVGIG (reference sequence). This CDR3 is built from 13 residues. The chain's CDR3 is CAWSTRAGNEQFF. DNA of the CDR3: TGTGCCTGGAGTACCAGGGCGGGAAATGAGCAGTTCTTC.

The rearrangement joins TRBV15 to TRBJ2-7, with a weak D call TRBD1 (5 bases). CDR1 and CDR2 from the germline V gene are LNHNV and YYDKDF (reference sequence). The germline V and J ends were trimmed by 1 base and 0 bases, with 10 bases remaining between them. The CDR3 has 15 amino acids. CDR3 sequence reads: CATSRGTQGSYEQYF. DNA for the CDR3: TGTGCCACCAGCAGAGGCACTCAGGGCTCCTACGAGCAGTACTTC.

The CDR3 sequence is CATSRELLDTQYF. The DNA of the CDR3 is TGTGCCACCAGCAGAGAATTATTAGATACGCAGTATTTT. V usage is TRBV15 and J usage is TRBJ2-3; D remains unclear. The V gene's germline CDR1 is LNHNV and CDR2 YYDKDF (reference sequence). The CDR3 runs to 13 residues. V was pared by 0 bases and J by 5 bases, with 6 bases between.

The sample holds one count of this clone. V usage is TRBV4-1 and J usage is TRBJ1-2, with D tentatively TRBD1 (6 bases). The germline V and J ends were trimmed by 5 bases and 6 bases, with 13 bases remaining between them. The germline V gene encodes CDR1 MGHRA and CDR2 YSYEKL. This CDR3 has 13 amino acids. The chain's CDR3 is CASSTQGGNGYTF. CDR3 DNA: TGCGCCAGCAGCACACAGGGAGGTAATGGCTACACCTTC.

The V gene is TRBV5-1, the J gene TRBJ2-7; 10 bases agree with TRBD1. The CDR3 length is 15 residues. The V gene's germline CDR1 is SGHRS and CDR2 YFSETQ. Losses at the gene ends were 4 bases for V and 2 bases for J; bases not matched to a gene: 6. The CDR3 region is CASSVAGTGAYEQYF. CDR3 bases: TGCGCCAGCAGCGTCGCCGGGACAGGGGCCTACGAGCAGTACTTC. Full variable domain (rest looked up from reference TRBV5-1 and TRBJ2-7): KAGVTQTPRYLIKTRGQQVTLSCSPISGHRSVSWYQQTPGQGLQFLFEYFSETQRNKGNFPGRFSGRQFSNSRSEMNVSTLELGDSALYLCASSVAGTGAYEQYFGPGTRLTVT.

The chain joins TRBV7-9 to TRBJ2-6, with 9 bases aligning to TRBD1. In germline, CDR1 is SEHNR, CDR2 FQNEAQ (reference sequence). Germline trimming cut 5 bases from V and 1 base from J; bases unmatched to any gene: 6. This CDR3 has 17 residues. CDR3 nucleotide sequence: TGTGCCAGCAGCGTGAGACAGGGGGTATCTGGGGCCAACGTCCTGACTTTC. Amino acid sequence: CASSVRQGVSGANVLTF.

This clone has just a few counts. CDR3 region: CASSFPGLNAYEQYF. The CDR3 nucleotides read TGTGCCAGCAGCTTCCCGGGACTCAACGCCTACGAGCAGTACTTC. J is TRBJ2-7 and V is TRBV5-6, with a possible D match to TRBD2 (6 bases). CDR1 and CDR2 from the germline V gene are SGHDT and YYEEEE. The CDR3 is 15 amino acids. Trimming shortened V by 2 bases and J by 2 bases, and 14 bases separated the two germline ends.

This clone was seen only a few times. The genes are TRBV10-3 and TRBJ2-7, with 10 bases identical to TRBD1. There are 15 residues in the CDR3. Germline V CDR1 and CDR2: ENHRY, SYGVKD. Unmatched junction bases numbered 9, after V lost 5 bases and J lost 5 bases. This chain's CDR3 is CAISSPDRGVDEQYF. CDR3 bases: TGTGCCATCAGTTCTCCGGACAGGGGGGTTGACGAGCAGTACTTC.